Shown below are 3 T cell receptor beta chains from a single sample sequenced in a study of T cells in Graves' hyperthyroidism and ophthalmopathy (dated by TCRdb to about 2019). The library was prepared using multiplex PCR. Sequencing took place on an Illumina HiSeq 2000. The TCR beta CDR3 regions were amplified from the RNA transcripts. The TCR CDR3 was subjected to a first round of RT-PCR using the HTBI primer set and the Qiagen OneStep RT-PCR kit. The public reads were quality trimmed at Q25 with fastp and then assembled into clones with MiXCR by TCRdb, keeping productive beta chains. Rows with one shared CDR3 protein collapse into an entry with the most common genes and DNA. Within this sample are roughly 580,000 distinct CDR3 sequences, with around 13% of them counted one time only. Of the sample, approximately 5.7% is held by the ten largest clones. Sequences were obtained from blood. These receptor sequences come from a woman aged 25 to 45 with Graves' hyperthyroidism that later progressed to Graves' ophthalmopathy.

This clonotype occurred a few times. The chain combines TRBV3-1 with TRBJ2-7, with TRBD2 matching 8 bases. Germline lookup yields CDR1 LGHDT and CDR2 YNNKEL (reference sequence). The CDR3 is 15 residues long. V shed 3 bases, J shed 2 bases, and the junction held 6 bases outside the gene matches. The CDR3 region has the DNA TGTGCCAGCAGCCATTCTAGCGGGTGGACCTACGAGCAGTACTTC. It codes for CASSHSSGWTYEQYF.

The chain combines TRBV11-2 with TRBJ1-3; D not resolved. Germline lookup yields CDR1 SGHAT and CDR2 FQNNGV. Trimming removed 6 bases at V and 0 bases at J, with 12 bases between. The CDR3 loop spans 15 amino acids. CDR3 amino acids: CASRKDANSGNTIYF. In nucleotides, the CDR3 is TGTGCCAGCAGGAAGGACGCGAACTCTGGAAACACCATATATTTT.

This clonotype was seen at least ten times. This chain joins TRBV27 and TRBJ1-2; D is unclear. This CDR3 has 15 amino acids. Germline assignment: CDR1 MNHEY and CDR2 SMNVEV (reference sequence). V dropped 6 bases and J dropped 4 bases, with 18 bases sitting between them. CDR3 in amino acids: CASSLGPQPRYGYTF. CDR3 in DNA: TGTGCCAGCAGCCTAGGCCCCCAGCCACGCTATGGCTACACCTTC.